These 14 T cell receptor beta chains were sequenced from one sample in a study of shared clonotypes between healthy human individuals. CD45RO-negative, CCR7-positively selected cells formed the naive CD8 fraction, excluding terminally differentiated effector memory CD45RA+ cells. TCRdb's copy holds only in-frame clones and misses some; the assay was immunoSEQ multiplex PCR. The data show about 870,000 clones, with almost 95% seen just once and around 24% held by the top ten. Sequenced input: naive CD8+ T cells sorted from blood. These receptors came from a man aged 25-45 years in good health.

This clone was seen only a few times. The V call is TRBV25-1, the J call TRBJ2-2; 11 bases fit TRBD1. The CDR3 is 17 amino acids. V lost 5 bases and J lost 2; bases outside the gene matches: 7. Looked up from germline, CDR1 is MGHDK and CDR2 is SYGVNS. CDR3 bases: TGTGCCAGCAGTACCCTGGACAGGGGGCGTAACACCGGGGAGCTGTTTTTT. Protein: CASSTLDRGRNTGELFF.

The chain combines TRBV28 with TRBJ1-2; D uncertain. The CDR3 spans 13 residues. Trimming cost V 4 bases and J 2 bases, with 8 bases left between them. Germline V gene lookup returns CDR1 MDHEN and CDR2 SYDVKM. The CDR3 spells CASSSASNYGYTF. In nucleotides, the CDR3 is TGTGCCAGCAGTTCCGCATCGAACTATGGCTACACCTTC.

This chain joins TRBV5-6 and TRBJ2-1; 7 bases map to TRBD2. Germline assignment: CDR1 SGHDT and CDR2 YYEEEE. This CDR3 contains 15 residues. The J segment lost 3 bases and the V segment lost 1 base, leaving 4 bases of the junction unmatched. The CDR3 DNA follows: TGTGCCAGCAGCTTGCCTAGCGGTTACTACAATGAGCAGTTCTTC. It translates to CASSLPSGYYNEQFF.

This chain links TRBV19 with TRBJ1-2; D gene uncertain. Per the germline V gene, CDR1 is LNHDA and CDR2 is SQIVND (reference sequence). Trimming left V 3 bases short and J 0 bases short, with 11 bases between. The CDR3 is 15 residues long. The chain's CDR3 is CASSIEMVANYGYTF. DNA of the CDR3: TGTGCCAGTAGTATCGAAATGGTAGCTAACTATGGCTACACCTTC.

The chain links TRBV6-5 to TRBJ2-5; 7 bases are shared with TRBD1. CDR3 length equals 15 residues. V dropped 7 bases and J dropped 2; count of bases not matched to a gene: 10. From germline, CDR1 is MNHEY and CDR2 SVGAGI. CDR3 DNA sequence: TGTGCCAGCACGGCCCTAGGGACAGTTCAAGAGACCCAGTACTTC. Translating gives CASTALGTVQETQYF.

The rearrangement joins TRBV18 to TRBJ2-7, with D tentatively TRBD1 (5 bases). Trimming removed 4 bases at V and 1 base at J, with 5 bases between. This CDR3 is 12 amino acids long. Germline V gene lookup returns CDR1 KGHSH and CDR2 LQKENI. As DNA, the CDR3 is TGTGCCAGCTCACAGGGGTCCTACGAGCAGTACTTC. This gives the protein CASSQGSYEQYF.

This rearrangement joins TRBV7-9 to TRBJ1-5, with 9 bases lining up with TRBD1. There are 19 residues in the CDR3. With V trimmed by 5 bases and J by 1 base, 15 bases remained unmatched. Germline CDR1 and CDR2: SEHNR and FQNEAQ (reference sequence). In DNA form, the CDR3 reads TGTGCCAGCAGCGTATCCGGGACAGGGTTAGGAGCGAGCAATCAGCCCCAGCATTTT. It is translated as CASSVSGTGLGASNQPQHF.

In its sample, this clone was seen once. The CDR3 loop reads CASSISSGSIGHEQFF. CDR3 in DNA: TGTGCCAGCAGCATCTCTAGCGGGTCTATAGGCCATGAGCAGTTCTTC. The chain uses TRBV7-9 and TRBJ2-1; 8 bases are a match to TRBD2. Unmatched junction bases numbered 14, after V lost 5 bases and J lost 8 bases. The CDR3 runs 16 residues. Germline V lookup: CDR1 SEHNR, CDR2 FQNEAQ (reference sequence).

This chain joins TRBV6-5 and TRBJ1-4; 10 bases are shared with TRBD1. Per the germline V gene, CDR1 is MNHEY and CDR2 is SVGAGI. This CDR3 has 14 amino acids. The V and J ends lost 8 bases and 5 bases, in that order; junction bases with no gene match: 5. CDR3 protein: CASAPGQGNEKLFF. DNA for the CDR3: TGTGCCAGCGCACCGGGACAGGGGAATGAAAAACTGTTTTTT.

The V gene is TRBV6-5, the J gene TRBJ1-2, with D perhaps TRBD1 (5 bases). Germline V lookup: CDR1 MNHEY, CDR2 SVGAGI. V gave up 2 bases and J gave up 0 bases, with 10 bases separating them. The CDR3 contains 15 residues. The CDR3 sequence: CASSYGDGTNYGYTF. The CDR3 coding sequence is TGTGCCAGCAGTTACGGGGACGGAACTAACTATGGCTACACCTTC.

The genes are TRBV7-9 and TRBJ2-7; D might be TRBD2 (6 bases). CDR1 is SEHNR and CDR2 is FQNEAQ in the germline V gene (reference sequence). V was shortened by 2 bases and J by 3 bases, with 17 bases between the two germline ends. The CDR3 totals 16 residues. This CDR3 is CASSLPRLEGIYEQYF. In DNA, the CDR3 is TGTGCCAGCAGCTTACCCCGTTTGGAGGGAATCTACGAGCAGTACTTC.

Written as DNA, the CDR3 is TGTGCCAGCAGCATGGGACACCCCAATCAGCCCCAGCATTTT. Translation gives CASSMGHPNQPQHF. The chain links TRBV7-9 to TRBJ1-5, with D perhaps TRBD1 (6 bases). The CDR3 consists of 14 residues. Germline V gene data show CDR1 as SEHNR and CDR2 as FQNEAQ (reference sequence). V gave up 5 bases and J gave up 3 bases, with 11 bases separating them.

On this clone itself: Other DNA sequences in the same sample also yield this CDR3. The V call is TRBV6-5, the J call TRBJ2-7; 7 bases align to TRBD2. Germline CDR1 is MNHEY and CDR2 is SVGAGI. J gave up 1 base and V 2 bases, and 2 bases lay outside the gene matches. CDR3 length: 14 residues. The CDR3 reads CASSYASGSYEQYF. The CDR3 bases are TGTGCCAGCAGTTACGCTAGCGGATCCTACGAGCAGTACTTC.

This chain uses TRBV28 with TRBJ2-7; 9 bases are a match to TRBD1. The CDR3 consists of 15 residues. The germline V gene encodes CDR1 MDHEN and CDR2 SYDVKM. V lost 3 bases and J lost 2; bases outside the gene matches: 5. The CDR3 loop is CASSLGQGGPYEQYF. CDR3 bases: TGTGCCAGCAGTTTGGGACAGGGAGGTCCCTACGAGCAGTACTTC.